This is a list of T cell receptor beta chains from one sample in a study of CD8 T cells in ankylosing spondylitis. TCRdb processed the 5' RACE reads anew with MiXCR; each CDR3 protein has one entry. There are some 330,000 distinct CDR3 sequences in the sample; roughly 8% occur only once, and roughly 14% lies in the top ten. Sequencing was carried out using blood, either unsorted or a sorted T cell fraction (not recorded which). These receptors were obtained from a male donor with ankylosing spondylitis. The CDR3 runs from the conserved cysteine through the conserved F or W. Each record gives: D gene, J gene, V gene, clone size, CDR3 DNA, CDR3 protein. A D gene is named only where the DNA matches it firmly. Size values are once, few and many counts, or a class for expanded clones, and some rows have none.

- TRBJ2-7 TRBV7-2 - TGTGCCAGCAGCCCCCGGGGCTTTAGCTCCTACGAGCAGTACTTC CASSPRGFSSYEQYF
- TRBJ1-6 TRBV4-2 - TGTGCCAGCAGCCAAGCGCACCGAGGGCCCCTCCACTTT CASSQAHRGPLHF
- TRBJ2-5 TRBV5-1 few TGCGCCAGCACTCATCACGGGCCGGAGGGGGCCCAGTACTTC CASTHHGPEGAQYF
- TRBJ2-5 TRBV5-5 - TGTGCCAGCAGCTTGGTGGCAGACCAAGAGACCCAGTACTTC CASSLVADQETQYF
- TRBJ2-1 TRBV20-1 - TGCAGTGCGCACAGGACACTCTCCAATGAGCAGTTCTTC CSAHRTLSNEQFF
- TRBJ1-2 TRBV10-2 few TGCGCCAGCAGTGAGTCGATGACAGCTAACTATGGCTACACCTTC CASSESMTANYGYTF
- TRBJ2-7 TRBV10-3 many TGTGCCATCAGTGAGGGTATGCCCCCCTACGAGCAGTACTTC CAISEGMPPYEQYF
- TRBJ2-5 TRBV11-3 few TGTGCCAGCAGTACAGGAGGGTTTGGGAACCAAGAGACCCAGTACTTC CASSTGGFGNQETQYF
TRBD2 TRBJ2-7 TRBV5-1 few TGCGCCAGCAGCTTGGGGACAGTGGGACTAGCGGTTTTGTACGAGCAGTACTTC CASSLGTVGLAVLYEQYF
- TRBJ1-2 TRBV28 - TGTGCCAGCATGCTAGGGGACGACTATGGCTACACCTTC CASMLGDDYGYTF
- TRBJ2-5 TRBV29-1 - TGCAGCGTAGCGACTAGGGCACGAGAGACCCAGTACTTC CSVATRARETQYF
- TRBJ2-2 TRBV27 many TGTGCCAGCAGTTTATTTGACCGTACCGGGGAGCTGTTTTTT CASSLFDRTGELFF
TRBD2 TRBJ2-3 TRBV3-1 - TGTGCCAGCAGCCAATATCGACTAGCGGGAGGGCTTAGCACAGATACGCAGTATTTT CASSQYRLAGGLSTDTQYF
- TRBJ2-7 TRBV7-8 many TGTGCCAGCAGCTTTTTACAGCAGCAGTACTTC CASSFLQQQYF
- TRBJ1-1 TRBV6-1 many TGTGCCAGCAGTGAACTCAGGAAGAACACTGAAGCTTTCTTT CASSELRKNTEAFF
- TRBJ2-1 TRBV4-2 many TGTGCCAGCAGCCAAGATCTGGGAGTTTACAATGAGCAGTTCTTC CASSQDLGVYNEQFF
TRBD1 TRBJ1-2 TRBV28 many TGTGCCAGCGGGACAGGGGTAGTGGACCTCGGTCCAAACTATGGCTACACCTTC CASGTGVVDLGPNYGYTF